One sample yielded the 27 T cell receptor beta chains listed below, sequenced in a study of blood T cell repertoires in COVID-19. Here immunoSEQ multiplex PCR was the method, and the copy in TCRdb shows in-frame clones only, minus some. Of 80,000 to 100,000 clones listed, 65% to 90% are singletons. The sequenced sample consisted of peripheral blood. These receptor sequences come from a man aged 65 to 85 with active or convalescent COVID-19.

The CDR3 sequence: CASSQQGGTGELFF. The CDR3 DNA is TGTGCCAGCAGCCAACAGGGCGGGACCGGGGAGCTGTTTTTT. This chain joins TRBV7-3 and TRBJ2-2, with D possibly TRBD1 on 6 matching bases. Germline CDR1 and CDR2: SGHTA and FQGTGA. The CDR3 sequence is 14 residues long. Trimming shortened V by 5 bases and J by 5 bases, and 12 bases separated the two germline ends.

This rearrangement joins TRBV6-5 to TRBJ1-2; D is ambiguous. Germline CDR1 reads MNHEY; CDR2 reads SVGAGI. The CDR3 loop spans 14 amino acids. V was pared by 0 bases and J by 2 bases, with 7 bases between. CDR3 sequence: CASSYSGRNYGYTF. In DNA form, the CDR3 reads TGTGCCAGCAGTTACTCGGGGAGAAACTATGGCTACACCTTC.

In DNA, the CDR3 is TGTGCCAGCAGCTTATGGTCGTGGGGGGCAGATACGCAGTATTTT. This gives the protein CASSLWSWGADTQYF. The chain carries TRBV7-2 and TRBJ2-3; possibly TRBD2 for D (6 bases). The V gene's germline CDR1 is SGHTA and CDR2 FQGNSA. There are 15 residues in the CDR3. The V gene lost 2 bases and the J gene lost 4 bases, with 13 bases spanning the gap.

The table lists this clone with a count of one. The chain has TRBV29-1 and TRBJ1-3; D gene uncertain. CDR1 and CDR2 from the germline V gene are SQVTM and ANQGSEA. V lost 5 bases, J lost 0 bases, and 5 bases lay in between. The CDR3 length is 12 residues. The CDR3 bases are TGCAGCGTTCTGAGCTCTGGAAACACCATATATTTT. It encodes CSVLSSGNTIYF. The full variable domain, completed using reference TRBV29-1 and TRBJ1-3, is SAVISQKPSRDICQRGTSLTIQCQVDSQVTMMFWYRQQPGQSLTLIATANQGSEATYESGFVIDKFPISRPNLTFSTLTVSNMSPEDSSIYLCSVLSSGNTIYFGEGSWLTVV.

This clone was seen more than once but under ten times. CDR3 sequence reads: CATSQGKDTEAFF. In nucleotides, the CDR3 is TGTGCCACCAGTCAGGGTAAAGACACTGAAGCTTTCTTT. This chain joins TRBV15 and TRBJ1-1, with TRBD1 as a possible D gene (5 bases). The germline gives CDR1 LNHNV, CDR2 YYDKDF (reference sequence). The CDR3 contains 13 residues. Deletions cut 6 bases from V and 3 bases from J, with 11 bases between.

This clone was counted only a few times. This sequence joins TRBV5-6 and TRBJ2-7; possible D gene TRBD1, 6 bases. In germline, CDR1 is SGHDT, CDR2 YYEEEE. V lost 0 bases, J lost 2 bases, and 15 bases lay in between. The CDR3 sequence is 16 residues long. The CDR3 region has the DNA TGTGCCAGCAGCTTGGGTACAGGGTATTTGACCTACGAGCAGTACTTC. Translated, it gives CASSLGTGYLTYEQYF.

V and J are TRBV24-1 and TRBJ2-1; 12 nucleotides line up with TRBD2. V lost 2 bases, J lost 6 bases, and 4 bases stayed unmatched. The CDR3 sequence is 16 residues long. Per the germline V gene, CDR1 is KGHDR and CDR2 is SFDVKD. CDR3: CATSDSTSGGFNEQFF. CDR3 in DNA: TGTGCCACCAGTGATTCTACTAGCGGGGGGTTCAATGAGCAGTTCTTC.

This clone was observed a single time. The J gene is TRBJ2-4, the V gene TRBV5-1, with 10 bases identical to TRBD2. The germline gives CDR1 SGHRS, CDR2 YFSETQ. J gave up 7 bases and V 4 bases, and 5 bases lay outside the gene matches. This CDR3 has 14 residues. This CDR3 is CASSRSGGANIQYF. The CDR3 DNA follows: TGCGCCAGCAGCAGGAGCGGGGGGGCGAACATTCAGTACTTC.

This clone appeared a single time. The genes are TRBV10-3 and TRBJ2-5, with TRBD1 matching 7 bases. Germline V CDR1 and CDR2: ENHRY, SYGVKD. Trimming removed 2 bases from V and 3 bases from J; junction bases left unmatched: 3. This CDR3 has 14 amino acids. CDR3 region: CAISEAQGKETQYF. Here the CDR3 DNA reads TGTGCCATCAGTGAGGCACAGGGGAAAGAGACCCAGTACTTC.

The gene calls are TRBV7-9 and TRBJ2-3, with TRBD1 identical over 7 bases. V shed 1 base and J 2 bases; nucleotides not matched to a gene: 3. This CDR3 is 15 amino acids long. Per germline, CDR1 SEHNR and CDR2 FQNEAQ (reference sequence). CDR3 in amino acids: CASSLVTGATDTQYF. The CDR3 nucleotides are TGTGCCAGCAGCTTAGTCACAGGGGCCACAGATACGCAGTATTTT.

V is TRBV18 and J is TRBJ1-5; D remains unclear. CDR3 length: 15 amino acids. The V end was cut by 4 bases, the J end by 0 bases, with 10 bases between. The germline V gene encodes CDR1 KGHSH and CDR2 LQKENI. The CDR3 DNA reads TGTGCCAGCTCACGTTTTAGTGATAGCAATCAGCCCCAGCATTTT. Translated: CASSRFSDSNQPQHF. Using reference TRBV18 and TRBJ1-5 for the parts outside the CDR3, the full variable domain is NAGVMQNPRHLVRRRGQEARLRCSPMKGHSHVYWYRQLPEEGLKFMVYLQKENIIDESGMPKERFSAEFPKEGPSILRIQQVVRGDSAAYFCASSRFSDSNQPQHFGDGTRLSIL.

The chain couples TRBV29-1 to TRBJ1-2; 9 bases line up with TRBD1. There are 12 residues in the CDR3. Germline V CDR1 and CDR2: SQVTM, ANQGSEA. The J segment lost 7 bases and the V segment lost 5 bases, leaving 5 bases of the junction unmatched. Here the CDR3 reads CSVTQGAGGYTF. The CDR3 region has the DNA TGCAGCGTTACACAGGGGGCGGGTGGCTACACCTTC.

Details on this clone: Other DNA sequences in this specimen translate into the identical CDR3. This chain connects TRBV7-2 to TRBJ1-6; unclear D gene. Trimming shortened V by 1 base and J by 11 bases, and 12 bases separated the two germline ends. From germline, CDR1 is SGHTA and CDR2 FQGNSA. The CDR3 has 14 residues. CDR3: CASSLEPRGTPLHF. CDR3 DNA sequence: TGTGCCAGCAGCTTAGAACCCCGGGGTACACCCCTCCACTTT. Supplemented by reference TRBV7-2 and TRBJ1-6, the full variable domain reads GAGVSQSPSNKVTEKGKDVELRCDPISGHTALYWYRQSLGQGLEFLIYFQGNSAPDKSGLPSDRFSAERTGGSVSTLTIQRTQQEDSAVYLCASSLEPRGTPLHFGNGTRLTVT.

The J gene is TRBJ1-2, the V gene TRBV5-6, with 9 bases lining up with TRBD1. The V segment lost 5 bases and the J segment 2 bases; nucleotides outside the gene matches: 4. This CDR3 is 14 amino acids long. Germline values: CDR1 SGHDT, CDR2 YYEEEE. The CDR3 nucleotides read TGTGCCAGCAGTCTTGGACAGGGGAACTATGGCTACACCTTC. This sequence encodes CASSLGQGNYGYTF.

This sequence joins TRBV6-5 and TRBJ2-7; 10 positions match TRBD1. CDR3 length equals 14 residues. Germline CDR1 is MNHEY and CDR2 is SVGAGI. The V gene end was trimmed by 8 bases and the J gene end by 0 bases; junction bases not matched to a gene: 4. The CDR3 loop is CASFGDRGSYEQYF. CDR3 coding DNA: TGTGCCAGCTTCGGGGACAGGGGCTCCTACGAGCAGTACTTC.

The gene calls are TRBV6-5 and TRBJ1-1; D unresolved. Deletions cut 0 bases from V and 1 base from J, with 6 bases between. The germline V gene encodes CDR1 MNHEY and CDR2 SVGAGI. CDR3 length: 14 residues. DNA for the CDR3: TGTGCCAGCAGTTACTCGCCGCGGAACACTGAAGCTTTCTTT. Amino acids: CASSYSPRNTEAFF.

This rearrangement joins TRBV27 to TRBJ2-2; the D is unclear. The CDR3 has 13 residues. Between the trimmed V and J ends, which lost 5 bases and 6 bases, there was a span of 10 bases. Germline-derived CDR1 and CDR2 are MNHEY and SMNVEV (reference sequence). The CDR3 DNA reads as TGTGCCAGCAGTCCTCGGAGTCCCGGGGAGCTGTTTTTT. Encoded protein: CASSPRSPGELFF.

This clone showed up just once. The V gene is TRBV19, the J gene TRBJ1-5; tentative D call: TRBD1 (6 bases). Germline-derived CDR1 and CDR2 are LNHDA and SQIVND (reference sequence). V lost 5 bases, J lost 5 bases, and 16 bases lay in between. The CDR3 is 15 amino acids. The CDR3 region is CASSENRDPYQPQHF. The CDR3 coding sequence is TGTGCCAGTAGTGAGAACAGGGACCCCTATCAGCCCCAGCATTTT.

This clone has more than one count but fewer than ten. The chain uses TRBV11-1 and TRBJ2-5; D perhaps matches TRBD1 (5 bases). CDR1 and CDR2 (germline): SGHAT, FQDESV (reference sequence). This CDR3 is 15 amino acids long. V lost 0 bases and J lost 3, with 11 bases in between. The CDR3 sequence: CASSLAPRAKETQYF. Written as DNA, the CDR3 is TGTGCCAGCAGCTTAGCTCCCAGGGCGAAAGAGACCCAGTACTTC.

The genes are TRBV13 and TRBJ2-7; D gene unclear. The CDR3 totals 14 residues. Germline V gene sequence: CDR1 PRHDT, CDR2 FYEKMQ (reference sequence). The ends were cut back, 2 bases at V and 2 bases at J, with 10 bases in the middle. The CDR3 DNA is TGTGCCAGCAGCTTATATGGGCCCCCCTACGAGCAGTACTTC. Protein product: CASSLYGPPYEQYF.

This sequence joins TRBV6-5 and TRBJ2-7, with D possibly matching TRBD1 (6 bases). Germline-derived CDR1 and CDR2 are MNHEY and SVGAGI. The CDR3 has 15 amino acids. The V end lost 0 bases, the J end lost 6 bases, and 15 bases lay between the germline ends. In DNA, the CDR3 is TGTGCCAGCAGTTACTCGACCTCAGGGGACGGCGAGCAGTACTTC. This translates into CASSYSTSGDGEQYF.

This chain joins TRBV5-5 and TRBJ1-1, with D perhaps matching TRBD1 (6 bases). Trimming left V 1 base short and J 4 bases short, with 11 bases between. CDR1 is SGHKS, CDR2 YYEKEE, per germline (reference sequence). The length of the CDR3 is 14 residues. CDR3 sequence (DNA): TGTGCCAGCAGCTTGATACAGGGTGGCACTGAAGCTTTCTTT. This translates into CASSLIQGGTEAFF.

V gene TRBV9 combines with J gene TRBJ2-7; D is unresolved. Germline loops: CDR1 SGDLS, CDR2 YYNGEE. Trimming cost V 3 bases and J 7 bases, with 8 bases left between them. The CDR3 spans 11 residues. In nucleotides, the CDR3 is TGTGCCAGCAGCGCGAACGGGGAGCAGTACTTC. This translates into CASSANGEQYF.

The J gene is TRBJ2-3, the V gene TRBV5-6; 9 bases are shared with TRBD2. Per germline, CDR1 SGHDT and CDR2 YYEEEE. Trimming cost V 0 bases and J 1 base; bases outside gene matches: 9. This CDR3 spans 18 amino acids. CDR3 in amino acids: CASSLGLLAGGGTDTQYF. Written as DNA, the CDR3 is TGTGCCAGCAGCTTGGGACTACTAGCGGGTGGAGGCACAGATACGCAGTATTTT.

V usage is TRBV5-6 and J usage is TRBJ2-1; 9 nucleotides match TRBD2. CDR3 size: 15 residues. The V gene end was trimmed by 4 bases and the J gene end by 7 bases; junction bases not matched to a gene: 9. Germline CDR1 is SGHDT and CDR2 is YYEEEE. The CDR3 bases are TGTGCCAGCAGCCCCCGTTTAGCGGGGGCAAATGAGCAGTTCTTC. Protein sequence: CASSPRLAGANEQFF. Full variable domain (missing parts from reference TRBV5-6 and TRBJ2-1): DAGVTQSPTHLIKTRGQQVTLRCSPKSGHDTVSWYQQALGQGPQFIFQYYEEEERQRGNFPDRFSGHQFPNYSSELNVNALLLGDSALYLCASSPRLAGANEQFFGPGTRLTVL.

The chain uses TRBV14 and TRBJ2-3; 7 bases are a match to TRBD2. The CDR3 spans 15 residues. Germline V CDR1 and CDR2: SGHDN, FVKESK. The V gene end was trimmed by 4 bases and the J gene end by 6 bases; junction bases not matched to a gene: 10. The CDR3 coding sequence is TGTGCCAGCAGCCGGGGGGGTGCAGCGGGCGATACGCAGTATTTT. It codes for CASSRGGAAGDTQYF.

The CDR3 reads CASSYSFLGNAEAFF. CDR3 in DNA: TGTGCCAGCAGTTACTCCTTTCTAGGAAACGCTGAAGCTTTCTTT. This chain connects TRBV6-5 to TRBJ1-1; D gene ambiguous. CDR3 length equals 15 residues. The V end was cut by 0 bases, the J end by 6 bases, with 14 bases between. CDR1 and CDR2 (germline): MNHEY, SVGAGI.